The 29 T cell receptor beta chains given below trace back to one sample, sequenced in a study of metastatic and nonmetastatic thyroid tumors. With MiXCR, TCRdb reprocessed the PCR reads. In the table there are 15,000 or so clones, about 29% of which are singletons. Among the patients, none had received any treatment before thyroid surgery. Sequenced sample: tumor tissue. These receptors all stem from a male donor with papillary thyroid cancer or a benign thyroid nodule (not recorded which). Some clones in this sample may be carry-over from other donors' samples.

V is TRBV27 and J is TRBJ2-7; D may match TRBD1 or TRBD2 (5 bases each). V lost 3 bases and J lost 6, with 12 bases in between. Germline V lookup: CDR1 MNHEY, CDR2 SMNVEV (reference sequence). The CDR3 runs to 13 residues. CDR3: CASSLGTGSEQYF. CDR3 coding DNA: TGTGCCAGCAGTTTGGGGACGGGGAGCGAGCAGTACTTC.

This chain links TRBV6-5 with TRBJ1-5; D call uncertain. CDR1 and CDR2 from the germline V gene are MNHEY and SVGAGI. This CDR3 contains 13 residues. V lost 0 bases and J lost 9, with 9 bases in between. Here the CDR3 reads CASSYSIQRPQHF. DNA of the CDR3: TGTGCCAGCAGTTACTCGATTCAGCGGCCCCAGCATTTT.

The chain combines TRBV7-6 with TRBJ2-7, with 11 nucleotides matching TRBD1. The CDR3 covers 16 residues. Germline V gene sequence: CDR1 SGHVS, CDR2 FNYEAQ. With 2 bases clipped from V and 6 bases from J, the junction kept 9 bases outside the gene matches. The CDR3 coding sequence is TGTGCCAGCAGCTTACAACCCGGACAGGGGGCTTCCGAGCAGTACTTC. Amino acids: CASSLQPGQGASEQYF.

With respect to this clone: An end of the junction differs from the germline gene, which may be a read error. This sequence joins TRBV3-1 and TRBJ1-1, with D unclear. CDR1 is LGHDT, CDR2 YNNKEL, per germline (reference sequence). The CDR3 runs 14 residues. The CDR3 region has the DNA TGTGCCGGCAGCTTCCAACAGACGAACACTGAAGCTTTCTTT. It translates to CAGSFQQTNTEAFF.

This clone was observed at least ten times. This chain links TRBV11-1 with TRBJ1-1; weak D call: TRBD1 (6 bases). Germline V CDR1 and CDR2: SGHAT, FQDESV (reference sequence). The CDR3 totals 17 residues. Between the trimmed V and J ends, which lost 1 base and 2 bases, there was a span of 17 bases. In nucleotides, the CDR3 is TGTGCCAGCAGCTTAGGTCTTTCGGGGGCTGCTAACACTGAAGCTTTCTTT. This sequence encodes CASSLGLSGAANTEAFF.

The V and J genes are TRBV20-1 and TRBJ2-7; D is possibly TRBD2 (7 bases). Trimming cost V 0 bases and J 3 bases, with 27 bases left between them. In germline, CDR1 is DFQATT, CDR2 SNEGSKA (reference sequence). This CDR3 has 19 residues. CDR3 amino acids: CSAREGTPHSGVAIYEQYF. The DNA for the CDR3 is TGCAGTGCTAGAGAAGGGACACCACACAGCGGGGTAGCTATCTACGAGCAGTACTTC.

This chain uses TRBV11-3 with TRBJ2-3; D call uncertain. The V end lost 5 bases, the J end lost 4 bases, and 7 bases lay between the germline ends. This CDR3 has 12 residues. Germline CDR1 is SGHNT and CDR2 is YENEEA. The CDR3 sequence: CASSRHPDTQYF. In nucleotides, the CDR3 is TGTGCCAGCAGCCGCCACCCAGATACGCAGTATTTT.

This clone was detected many times. The CDR3 spells CASSPGQRGTEAFF. Written as DNA, the CDR3 is TGTGCCAGCTCACCCGGACAGAGGGGCACTGAAGCTTTCTTT. The chain carries TRBV18 and TRBJ1-1, with D perhaps TRBD1 (6 bases). The length of the CDR3 is 14 residues. V lost 3 bases and J lost 4, with 12 bases in between. The germline V gene encodes CDR1 KGHSH and CDR2 LQKENI.

In nucleotides, the CDR3 is TGCGCCAGCAGCTTGGGATCCAGCGGAAACCTAGAGACCCAGTACTTC. Amino acid sequence: CASSLGSSGNLETQYF. The chain is built from TRBV5-1 and TRBJ2-5, with a weak D call TRBD2 (5 bases). Germline V gene sequence: CDR1 SGHRS, CDR2 YFSETQ. The CDR3 totals 16 residues. V gave up 0 bases and J gave up 4 bases, with 16 bases separating them.

By sample fraction, this clone is medium-sized. J is TRBJ2-1 and V is TRBV6-1; the match to TRBD1 covers 8 bases. This CDR3 spans 16 amino acids. The ends lost 2 bases at V and 6 bases at J; junction bases unmatched: 9. Germline-derived CDR1 and CDR2 are MNHNS and SASEGT. CDR3 in DNA: TGTGCCAGCAGTGAAATCGGACAGGGATCGGGCAATGAGCAGTTCTTC. Its protein is CASSEIGQGSGNEQFF.

V is TRBV2 and J is TRBJ2-1, with D perhaps TRBD1 (6 bases). Per germline, CDR1 SNHLY and CDR2 FYNNEI. There are 13 residues in the CDR3. V was clipped by 8 bases and J by 7 bases, with 15 bases between them. The CDR3 sequence is CASGRGQGNEQFF. CDR3 bases: TGTGCCAGCGGAAGGGGCCAGGGGAATGAGCAGTTCTTC. The full variable domain, with the rest looked up from reference TRBV2 and TRBJ2-1, is EPEVTQTPSHQVTQMGQEVILRCVPISNHLYFYWYRQILGQKVEFLVSFYNNEISEKSEIFDDQFSVERPDGSNFTLKIRSTKLEDSAMYFCASGRGQGNEQFFGPGTRLTVL.

Only a few counts were recorded for this clone. The chain couples TRBV12-3 or TRBV12-4 to TRBJ2-3, with D maybe TRBD1 (7 bases). V was clipped by 10 bases and J by 1 base, with 18 bases between them. This CDR3 has 15 residues. DNA of the CDR3: TGTGCCACCAACTCAGGGGGGAGAGGCACAGATACGCAGTATTTT. Protein sequence: CATNSGGRGTDTQYF.

This clone was seen ten or more times. This rearrangement joins TRBV5-6 to TRBJ2-1; perhaps TRBD2 as D (6 bases). Trimming took 3 bases from V and 4 from J, leaving 11 bases between them. The CDR3 is 14 amino acids. CDR1 and CDR2 (germline): SGHDT, YYEEEE. The CDR3 loop is CASSSAGPYNEQFF. As DNA, the CDR3 is TGTGCCAGCAGCTCAGCGGGCCCTTACAATGAGCAGTTCTTC.

In this sample, this clone turned up a few times. Other DNA variants within this sample encode the same CDR3. This chain uses TRBV6-1 with TRBJ2-1, with D maybe TRBD2 (5 bases). This CDR3 comprises 13 residues. Germline loops: CDR1 MNHNS, CDR2 SASEGT. V dropped 7 bases and J dropped 8 bases, with 15 bases sitting between them. The CDR3 sequence: CASTKTSYDEQFF. CDR3 bases: TGTGCCAGCACGAAAACTAGTTACGATGAGCAGTTCTTC.

This clone was counted at least ten times. The chain couples TRBV6-1 to TRBJ2-3; D not resolved. Trimming took 5 bases from V and 4 from J, leaving 13 bases between them. CDR3 length equals 14 residues. CDR1 and CDR2 (germline): MNHNS, SASEGT. The CDR3 DNA reads as TGTGCCAGCAGTTTTAGGATCTCCGCAGATACGCAGTATTTT. Amino acid sequence: CASSFRISADTQYF.

The gene calls are TRBV20-1 and TRBJ2-7, with a possible D match to TRBD2 (5 bases). Germline lookup yields CDR1 DFQATT and CDR2 SNEGSKA (reference sequence). V lost 0 bases, J lost 0 bases, and 12 bases lay in between. The CDR3 runs to 15 residues. The CDR3 DNA reads TGCAGTGCTAGAGAGGTCGGCAGCGGCTCCTACGAGCAGTACTTC. Residues: CSAREVGSGSYEQYF.

The rearrangement joins TRBV3-1 to TRBJ2-5; 12 bases align to TRBD2. The germline CDR1 and CDR2 sequences are LGHDT and YNNKEL (reference sequence). There are 17 residues in the CDR3. V dropped 1 base and J dropped 5; count of bases not matched to a gene: 8. CDR3 sequence reads: CASSQGRLAGDVETQYF. The CDR3 coding sequence is TGTGCCAGCAGCCAAGGTCGACTAGCGGGAGATGTGGAGACCCAGTACTTC.

The rearrangement joins TRBV28 to TRBJ2-2, with D perhaps being TRBD1 or TRBD2 (5 bases each). Germline V lookup: CDR1 MDHEN, CDR2 SYDVKM. V was trimmed by 8 bases and J by 4 bases, leaving 14 bases between them. CDR3 length: 14 residues. Written as DNA, the CDR3 is TGTGCCAGCCACCTACGGGGCTCCACCGGGGAGCTGTTTTTT. It codes for CASHLRGSTGELFF.

This clone has just a few counts. This sequence joins TRBV28 and TRBJ2-1; TRBD2 agrees at 7 bases. Germline V lookup: CDR1 MDHEN, CDR2 SYDVKM. The trim removed 3 bases at V and 7 bases at J, leaving 9 bases unmatched. The CDR3 contains 15 residues. The CDR3 DNA is TGTGCCAGCAGTTTGGGAGGGTTGGAATTAAATGAGCAGTTCTTC. This translates into CASSLGGLELNEQFF.

V usage is TRBV20-1 and J usage is TRBJ1-5; the D is unclear. V shed 0 bases and J shed 2 bases, with 5 bases lying between them. The CDR3 spans 13 residues. In germline, CDR1 is DFQATT, CDR2 SNEGSKA (reference sequence). CDR3: CSARDQGNQPQHF. The CDR3 bases are TGCAGTGCTAGAGATCAGGGCAATCAGCCCCAGCATTTT.

This chain uses TRBV24-1 with TRBJ1-5; D gene unclear. Germline CDR1 is KGHDR and CDR2 is SFDVKD. The CDR3 extends over 13 amino acids. V lost 8 bases and J lost 4, with 11 bases in between. The CDR3 DNA sequence: TGTGCCACCACCTGGACCCGAAATCAGCCCCAGCATTTT. Translation gives CATTWTRNQPQHF.

V usage is TRBV10-1 and J usage is TRBJ1-1, with D perhaps matching TRBD1 (5 bases). This CDR3 has 14 amino acids. With 5 bases removed from V and 4 bases from J, the gap between germline ends came to 14 bases. Germline lookup yields CDR1 WNHNN and CDR2 SYGVQD (reference sequence). CDR3 amino acids: CASSQRGVGTEAFF. The CDR3 DNA reads TGCGCCAGCAGTCAGAGGGGAGTAGGCACTGAAGCTTTCTTT.

The chain carries TRBV9 and TRBJ1-1; D may be TRBD1 (6 bases). Germline V gives CDR1 SGDLS, CDR2 YYNGEE. CDR3 length: 15 residues. Trimming left V 0 bases short and J 3 bases short, with 12 bases between. This CDR3 is CASSVGQGFDTEAFF. DNA of the CDR3: TGTGCCAGCAGCGTAGGCCAGGGGTTCGACACTGAAGCTTTCTTT.

V and J are TRBV2 and TRBJ1-1; 9 nucleotides match TRBD1. The V and J ends lost 5 bases and 5 bases, in that order; junction bases with no gene match: 9. The CDR3 contains 15 residues. Per the germline V gene, CDR1 is SNHLY and CDR2 is FYNNEI. CDR3 in DNA: TGTGCCAGCAGTCTAACGACAGGGGGGGGGACTGAAGCTTTCTTT. Amino acids: CASSLTTGGGTEAFF.

This chain joins TRBV28 and TRBJ2-2, with D possibly being TRBD1 or TRBD2 (7 bases each). CDR3 length: 15 amino acids. In germline, CDR1 is MDHEN, CDR2 SYDVKM. Between the trimmed V and J ends, which lost 2 bases and 6 bases, there was a span of 13 bases. This chain's CDR3 is CASSLARGGAGELFF. CDR3 bases: TGTGCCAGCAGTTTAGCCAGGGGGGGCGCCGGGGAGCTGTTTTTT.

By proportion, this clone is medium-sized. V usage is TRBV7-2 and J usage is TRBJ1-2, with D uncertain. V lost 7 bases and J lost 4, with 13 bases in between. Germline V gene data show CDR1 as SGHTA and CDR2 as FQGNSA. The CDR3 runs to 13 residues. CDR3 region: CASIPDLSYGYTF. The CDR3 region has the DNA TGTGCCAGCATCCCCGACCTGTCCTATGGCTACACCTTC.

The chain combines TRBV30 with TRBJ2-2; D is unclear. V lost 3 bases to trimming and J lost 6 bases, with 8 bases between them. This CDR3 has 12 amino acids. Germline loops: CDR1 GTSNPN, CDR2 SVGIG (reference sequence). The CDR3 DNA reads TGTGCCTGGAGCGACCGGGCCGGGGAGCTGTTTTTT. This gives the protein CAWSDRAGELFF.

This clone is labeled as medium-sized. The chain employs TRBV24-1 and TRBJ2-3, with no clear D. Germline V lookup: CDR1 KGHDR, CDR2 SFDVKD. V was shortened by 1 base and J by 2 bases, with 12 bases between the two germline ends. This CDR3 has 16 residues. CDR3 nucleotides: TGTGCCACCAGTGATTTTAGAACAGCAGTCACAGATACGCAGTATTTT. Protein product: CATSDFRTAVTDTQYF.

The chain has TRBV19 and TRBJ2-5; the D gene is possibly TRBD1 (6 bases). V was shortened by 6 bases and J by 1 base, with 9 bases between the two germline ends. CDR1 and CDR2 (germline): LNHDA, SQIVND (reference sequence). CDR3 size: 13 residues. The CDR3 spells CASSQGLQETQYF. CDR3 DNA sequence: TGTGCCAGTAGCCAGGGGCTCCAAGAGACCCAGTACTTC.